Listed here are 26 T cell receptor beta chains from one sample, sequenced in a study of T-cell memory formation after mild COVID-19. TCRdb reanalysed the 5' RACE reads using MiXCR and keeps one entry per CDR3 protein. There are about 560,000 distinct CDR3 sequences in the sample; around 16% occur only once, and about 8.1% lies in the top ten. The sample consisted of PBMCs or a T cell subset sorted from them (not recorded which). The receptors originated from an adult woman who had mild COVID-19 (a few samples of this study predate the infection). Cell type and time point are not known.

The rearrangement links TRBV12-3 or TRBV12-4 to TRBJ2-3, with D unresolved. Trimming pared 3 bases from V and 0 bases from J, leaving 7 bases between. The CDR3 consists of 14 residues. The CDR3 bases are TGTGCCAGCAGTTTCGTGGACAGCACAGATACGCAGTATTTT. This codes for CASSFVDSTDTQYF.

This clonotype was observed a few times. This rearrangement joins TRBV5-5 to TRBJ2-7, with TRBD1 identical over 8 bases. Germline CDR1 reads SGHKS; CDR2 reads YYEKEE (reference sequence). CDR3 size: 18 residues. V dropped 0 bases and J dropped 0; count of bases not matched to a gene: 11. The CDR3 sequence is CASSLAESGQDFSYEQYF. CDR3 nucleotide sequence: TGTGCCAGCAGCTTGGCCGAGTCGGGACAGGACTTCTCCTACGAGCAGTACTTC. The full variable domain, in which reference TRBV5-5 and TRBJ2-7 provide the parts outside the CDR3, is DAGVTQSPTHLIKTRGQQVTLRCSPISGHKSVSWYQQVLGQGPQFIFQYYEKEERGRGNFPDRFSARQFPNYSSELNVNALLLGDSALYLCASSLAESGQDFSYEQYFGPGTRLTVT.

The genes are TRBV4-2 and TRBJ2-6; a possible D gene is TRBD2 (6 bases). The V end was cut by 1 base, the J end by 0 bases, with 19 bases between. The CDR3 has 20 amino acids. CDR1 and CDR2 (germline): LGHNA, YNFKEQ. As DNA, the CDR3 is TGTGCCAGCAGCCAAGGGGCGGGGCCATACCTGGGCTCTGGGGCCAACGTCCTGACTTTC. Amino acids: CASSQGAGPYLGSGANVLTF.

The J gene is TRBJ2-2, the V gene TRBV19, with TRBD2 matching over 8 bases. CDR3 size: 17 residues. In germline, CDR1 is LNHDA, CDR2 SQIVND (reference sequence). The V and J ends lost 4 bases and 7 bases, in that order; junction bases with no gene match: 14. The CDR3 nucleotides are TGTGCCAGTAGTACCAAGGCGGGGGGCCCACTCGGCGGGGAGCTGTTTTTT. Translation gives CASSTKAGGPLGGELFF.

The V gene is TRBV7-9, the J gene TRBJ2-1; 7 bases match TRBD2. Per the germline V gene, CDR1 is SEHNR and CDR2 is FQNEAQ (reference sequence). This CDR3 is built from 15 residues. V shed 6 bases, J shed 7 bases, and the junction held 12 bases outside the gene matches. CDR3 in amino acids: CASSLPGTNQNEQFF. The CDR3 DNA sequence: TGTGCCAGCAGTCTCCCCGGGACTAACCAAAATGAGCAGTTCTTC.

This clonotype was seen many times. The gene calls are TRBV7-2 and TRBJ1-2; D may be TRBD1 (6 bases). The CDR3 consists of 16 residues. Germline loops: CDR1 SGHTA, CDR2 FQGNSA. V was pared by 0 bases and J by 2 bases, with 13 bases between. The CDR3 region has the DNA TGTGCCAGCAGCTTAGCGGTGGGAGGGGGAAACTATGGCTACACCTTC. Its protein is CASSLAVGGGNYGYTF.

This clonotype showed up just a few times. The V and J genes are TRBV12-3 or TRBV12-4 and TRBJ2-5, with D perhaps TRBD1 (6 bases). Trimming took off 1 base at V and 4 bases at J, with 13 bases between the two ends. This CDR3 region has 15 residues. This CDR3 reads CASSLGGQGPETQYF. DNA of the CDR3: TGTGCCAGCAGTTTAGGAGGCCAGGGGCCAGAGACCCAGTACTTC.

The chain uses TRBV5-1 and TRBJ2-7; 8 bases line up with TRBD1. CDR3 length: 15 residues. J was trimmed by 7 bases and V by 2 bases; bases with no gene match: 11. The germline CDR1 and CDR2 sequences are SGHRS and YFSETQ. The CDR3 here is CASSFGQGLGGEQYF. CDR3 DNA: TGCGCCAGCAGCTTCGGACAGGGCCTTGGGGGAGAGCAGTACTTC.

This clonotype was detected only a few times. The gene calls are TRBV6-6 and TRBJ2-5; unclear D gene. The V end was cut by 2 bases, the J end by 1 base, with 17 bases between. The germline V gene has CDR1 MNHNY and CDR2 SVGAGI (reference sequence). This CDR3 has 17 amino acids. CDR3 in DNA: TGTGCCAGCAGTTACCCTTCGACACGCACCATCCAAGAGACCCAGTACTTC. Its protein is CASSYPSTRTIQETQYF.

With regard to this clonotype: In this CDR3 the conserved last residue, phenylalanine or tryptophan, is missing, so a read error is likely. This chain uses TRBV19 with TRBJ1-1; D ambiguous. This CDR3 is 13 amino acids long. The V gene lost 5 bases and the J gene lost 0 bases, with 7 bases spanning the gap. Germline CDR1 is LNHDA and CDR2 is SQIVND (reference sequence). The CDR3 reads CASSQPLNTEAFL. In nucleotides, the CDR3 is TGTGCCAGTAGTCAGCCGTTGAACACTGAAGCTTTCCTT.

The chain couples TRBV4-1 to TRBJ1-6, with D unclear. Germline values: CDR1 MGHRA, CDR2 YSYEKL. V was trimmed by 3 bases and J by 10 bases, leaving 13 bases between them. There are 14 residues in the CDR3. CDR3 DNA: TGCGCCAGCAGCCATGGGGTCGGTGGCTCACCCCTCCACTTT. This codes for CASSHGVGGSPLHF.

This clonotype was seen a few times. This chain links TRBV19 with TRBJ1-1, with 7 bases aligning to TRBD1. Germline assignment: CDR1 LNHDA and CDR2 SQIVND (reference sequence). The CDR3 contains 11 residues. V gave up 9 bases and J gave up 8 bases; unmatched junction bases: 6. CDR3 protein: CASSQGVEAFF. CDR3 nucleotide sequence: TGTGCCAGCTCCCAGGGGGTGGAAGCTTTCTTT. The full variable domain, completed using reference TRBV19 and TRBJ1-1, is DGGITQSPKYLFRKEGQNVTLSCEQNLNHDAMYWYRQDPGQGLRLIYYSQIVNDFQKGDIAEGYSVSREKKESFPLTVTSAQKNPTAFYLCASSQGVEAFFGQGTRLTVV.

This clonotype was found a few times. This rearrangement joins TRBV19 to TRBJ2-7; the match to TRBD1 covers 7 bases. This CDR3 region has 13 residues. CDR1 is LNHDA, CDR2 SQIVND, per germline (reference sequence). J lost 6 bases, V lost 4 bases, and 6 bases had no gene match. The chain's CDR3 is CASSRVTGSEQYF. CDR3 in DNA: TGTGCCAGTAGTAGGGTGACAGGGAGCGAGCAGTACTTC.

The genes are TRBV14 and TRBJ2-1; D gene uncertain. Germline values: CDR1 SGHDN, CDR2 FVKESK. The ends were cut back, 4 bases at V and 8 bases at J, with 6 bases in the middle. This CDR3 region has 11 residues. The CDR3 reads CASSLFHEQFF. CDR3 DNA: TGTGCCAGCAGCCTCTTTCATGAGCAGTTCTTC.

The sample holds many counts of this clonotype. Here the CDR3 DNA reads TGCGCCAGCAGCCAAGAAACAGGGTACCGGTACGAGCAGTACTTC. The encoded protein is CASSQETGYRYEQYF. The chain carries TRBV4-3 and TRBJ2-7; weak D call: TRBD1 (6 bases). Trimming stripped 0 bases from V and 4 bases from J, with 13 bases between. CDR3 size: 15 residues. The germline V gene has CDR1 LGHNA and CDR2 YSLEER.

This clonotype was observed a handful of times. V is TRBV24-1 and J is TRBJ2-7; 10 bases are shared with TRBD1. Unmatched junction bases numbered 7, after V lost 4 bases and J lost 2 bases. Germline V gene sequence: CDR1 KGHDR, CDR2 SFDVKD. The CDR3 loop spans 16 amino acids. CDR3 loop: CATSDPGTGETYEQYF. The DNA for the CDR3 is TGTGCCACCAGTGACCCTGGGACAGGGGAAACCTACGAGCAGTACTTC.

This clonotype has just a few counts. The chain employs TRBV10-3 and TRBJ1-1, with D possibly TRBD1 on 6 matching bases. V was trimmed by 6 bases and J by 1 base, leaving 12 bases between them. This CDR3 has 14 residues. CDR1 and CDR2 from the germline V gene are ENHRY and SYGVKD. CDR3 sequence: CAIRKGQTNTEAFF. CDR3 coding DNA: TGTGCCATCAGGAAAGGACAGACGAACACTGAAGCTTTCTTT.

This clonotype was counted between two and nine times. The genes are TRBV6-5 and TRBJ2-5; the D gene is possibly TRBD2 (5 bases). The CDR3 totals 13 residues. The germline V and J ends were trimmed by 6 bases and 5 bases, with 13 bases remaining between them. The germline gives CDR1 MNHEY, CDR2 SVGAGI. DNA for the CDR3: TGTGCCAGCAGGAGGGCACTAGGGGAGACCCAGTACTTC. Translation: CASRRALGETQYF.

This clonotype was detected a few times. The rearrangement links TRBV7-8 to TRBJ1-1, with D perhaps matching TRBD1 (5 bases). The V end lost 7 bases, the J end lost 7 bases, and 22 bases lay between the germline ends. This CDR3 is built from 15 residues. Germline CDR1 and CDR2: SGHVS and FQNEAQ. The chain's CDR3 is CASTMGRVGAIEAFF. In DNA form, the CDR3 reads TGTGCCAGCACCATGGGCAGGGTCGGTGCTATTGAAGCTTTCTTT.

The chain has TRBV20-1 and TRBJ1-1, with a possible D match to TRBD1 (5 bases). V lost 0 bases and J 6 bases, leaving 26 bases between the germline ends. The germline gives CDR1 DFQATT, CDR2 SNEGSKA (reference sequence). CDR3 length: 18 amino acids. The CDR3 DNA sequence: TGCAGTGCTAGAGATCGGGGGGAAAGGGGATGGGCCTGGGCTGAAGCTTTCTTT. Translating gives CSARDRGERGWAWAEAFF.

This clonotype was observed a few times. V gene TRBV5-1 combines with J gene TRBJ2-7; 10 bases line up with TRBD1. After removal of 4 bases from V and 1 base from J, the junction contained 2 bases not matched to a gene. Per germline, CDR1 SGHRS and CDR2 YFSETQ. The CDR3 is 14 residues long. This CDR3 reads CASSGTGASYEQYF. Here the CDR3 DNA reads TGCGCCAGCAGCGGGACAGGGGCTTCCTACGAGCAGTACTTC.

This clonotype was seen a single time. V is TRBV7-2 and J is TRBJ1-6; D remains ambiguous. CDR3 length: 15 amino acids. The V end lost 1 base, the J end lost 6 bases, and 10 bases lay between the germline ends. CDR1 is SGHTA, CDR2 FQGNSA, per germline. CDR3 nucleotide sequence: TGTGCCAGCAGCTTAGTGACACTAACTAATTCACCCCTCCACTTT. It translates to CASSLVTLTNSPLHF.

This clonotype has at least ten counts. The chain employs TRBV4-1 and TRBJ2-1; 8 bases are a match to TRBD2. Looked up from germline, CDR1 is MGHRA and CDR2 is YSYEKL. Germline trimming cut 0 bases from V and 5 bases from J; bases unmatched to any gene: 9. CDR3 size: 17 residues. CDR3 in DNA: TGCGCCAGCAGCCAAGAAGGAGTAGCGGGGTACAACAATGAGCAGTTCTTC. Residues: CASSQEGVAGYNNEQFF.

V and J are TRBV4-1 and TRBJ1-5; 9 nucleotides agree with TRBD1. V lost 2 bases, J lost 9 bases, and 8 bases stayed unmatched. Germline lookup yields CDR1 MGHRA and CDR2 YSYEKL. The CDR3 extends over 15 amino acids. The CDR3 is CASSQQGQGWTPQHF. In DNA form, the CDR3 reads TGCGCCAGCAGCCAACAGGGACAGGGATGGACGCCCCAGCATTTT.

The chain has TRBV4-1 and TRBJ2-1, with 7 nucleotides matching TRBD1. The germline gives CDR1 MGHRA, CDR2 YSYEKL. With V trimmed by 4 bases and J by 6 bases, 6 bases remained unmatched. CDR3 length: 14 residues. In DNA, the CDR3 is TGCGCCAGCAGCCCGCGACAGGGAACCAATGAGCAGTTCTTC. This encodes CASSPRQGTNEQFF.

The rearrangement links TRBV2 to TRBJ2-2; D call uncertain. V was pared by 1 base and J by 5 bases, with 8 bases between. The germline V gene has CDR1 SNHLY and CDR2 FYNNEI. The CDR3 is 14 amino acids. In nucleotides, the CDR3 is TGTGCCAGCAGTGAAGTCCCCGGGACCGGGGAGCTGTTTTTT. Translating it yields CASSEVPGTGELFF.